This T cell receptor (beta chain) was captured in a study of blood T cell repertoires in COVID-19. Method: immunoSEQ multiplex PCR; TCRdb's copy keeps in-frame clones and lacks some. The sample shows roughly 130,000 clones, about four fifths of them seen only once. The CDR3 is made up of 18 amino acids. Trimming pared 4 bases from V and 6 bases from J, leaving 23 bases between. Looked up from germline, CDR1 is SGHRS and CDR2 is YFSETQ. This clone has more than one count but fewer than ten. The V call is TRBV5-1, the J call TRBJ1-6; D may be TRBD1 (6 bases). The clonotype comes from a woman in her thirties who had recovered from COVID-19. Sequencing was performed on PBMCs or T cells enriched from blood (not recorded which). CDR3: CASSPQIRTGLSNSPLHF. In DNA, the CDR3 is TGCGCCAGCAGCCCCCAAATCAGAACAGGGTTGAGTAATTCACCCCTCCACTTT. Full variable domain (missing parts from reference TRBV5-1 and TRBJ1-6): KAGVTQTPRYLIKTRGQQVTLSCSPISGHRSVSWYQQTPGQGLQFLFEYFSETQRNKGNFPGRFSGRQFSNSRSEMNVSTLELGDSALYLCASSPQIRTGLSNSPLHFGNGTRLTVT.